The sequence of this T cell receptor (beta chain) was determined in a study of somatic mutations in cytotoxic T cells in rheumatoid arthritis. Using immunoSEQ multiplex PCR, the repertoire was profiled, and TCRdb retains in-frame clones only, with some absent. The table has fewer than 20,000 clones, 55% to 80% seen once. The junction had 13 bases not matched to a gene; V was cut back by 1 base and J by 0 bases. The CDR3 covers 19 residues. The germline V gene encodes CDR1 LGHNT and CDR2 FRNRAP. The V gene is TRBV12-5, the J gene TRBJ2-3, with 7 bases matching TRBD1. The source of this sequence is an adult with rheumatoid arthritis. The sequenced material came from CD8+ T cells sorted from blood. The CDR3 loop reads CASGLDQDRASPSTDTQYF. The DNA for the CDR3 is TGTGCTAGTGGTTTGGACCAAGACAGGGCCTCACCTAGCACAGATACGCAGTATTTT.